The clone carrying this T cell receptor (beta chain) was counted only a few times. Its target is unknown. The V end was cut by 2 bases, the J end by 1 base, with 9 bases between. The CDR3 covers 15 residues. Germline V gene data show CDR1 as SEHNR and CDR2 as FQNEAQ (reference sequence). Preparing the TCRbeta library involved the use of unique molecular identifiers. TCRdb ran MiXCR on the PCR reads and lists one entry per CDR3 protein. Of some 830,000 distinct CDR3 sequences listed, around 17% were seen once; the top ten hold around 4.5%. The sample is drawn from a study of T-cell reconstitution after alpha-beta-depleted transplantation in children. General study findings and limits: When one year had passed after transplant, most T-cell counts and diversity came from newly produced T cells. About two months after transplant, alpha-beta T cells reportedly came from several hundred expanded graft clones. Recipient T cells and thymic progenitors that survived were the source of the high TCRbeta diversity seen at day 60 in some patients.

The TCR was taken from a male patient aged 10-17 years who had a stem cell transplant for acute lymphoblastic leukemia, so the T cells may come from the graft donor. The sample in question was PBMCs, mostly from graft donor cells, obtained 360 days after TCRalphabeta/CD19-depleted stem cell transplant. This chain connects TRBV7-9 to TRBJ1-5, with D unclear. The CDR3 here is CASSLMGTSNQPQHF. The CDR3 DNA is TGTGCCAGCAGCTTAATGGGAACCAGCAATCAGCCCCAGCATTTT.